This T cell receptor (beta chain) is from a study of metastatic and nonmetastatic thyroid tumors. This clone was found a few times. One junction end disagrees with the germline gene, perhaps due to a read error. Germline V gene sequence: CDR1 WNHNN, CDR2 SYGVQD (reference sequence). This CDR3 is 8 amino acids long. Thyroid surgery took place with no prior treatment in any patient. From the PCR reads, TCRdb re-called clones with MiXCR. The sample comprises about 32,000 clones, less than 20% of which are singletons, and around 8.5% rests with the top ten. This chain uses TRBV10-1 with TRBJ2-7, with D unresolved. This TCR was recovered from a female donor with papillary thyroid cancer or a benign thyroid nodule (not recorded which). Some clones in this sample may be carry-over from other donors' samples. Source material: blood. CDR3 DNA sequence: TGCGCCAGAAGTGAGCAGTACTTC. Protein product: CARSEQYF.